This T cell receptor beta chain was retrieved from a study of blood T cells in healthy people across ages. Findings of the study overall: Older age went with lower TCR beta diversity per million T cells, in a roughly linear way. When set beside aged donors, long-lived donors presented more naive CD4+ cells and higher diversity.

This clonotype was detected ten times or more. The target antigen is unknown. A sample-barcoded 5' primer and a J-beta primer mix were used in a second PCR of roughly 7 to 11 cycles. Each cDNA was tagged by a template-switch adaptor containing 12 random nucleotides. TCRdb processed the 5' RACE reads anew with MiXCR; each CDR3 protein has one entry. The sample lists hundreds of thousands of distinct CDR3 sequences; around 26% were seen once. The V end lost 2 bases, the J end lost 0 bases, and 9 bases lay between the germline ends. This CDR3 spans 14 amino acids. Germline CDR1 DFQATT, CDR2 SNEGSKA (reference sequence).

Sample: blood. This TCR came from a woman aged 80 or over in good health. The chain combines TRBV20-1 with TRBJ2-3; a possible D gene is TRBD2 (6 bases). This CDR3 reads CSARKGLSTDTQYF. The CDR3 coding sequence is TGCAGTGCTAGAAAGGGACTGAGCACAGATACGCAGTATTTT.